Presented here are 21 T cell receptor beta chains from one specimen sequenced in a study of identical twins' blood T cells. One entry per CDR3 protein results from TCRdb running MiXCR on the 5' RACE reads. The data contain 300,000 to 400,000 distinct CDR3 sequences, roughly 31% of them singletons. Sequenced material: PBMCs. The receptors derive from a woman between 18 and 55 years old in good health.

The table lists this clonotype with a few counts. The junction differs from germline at one of its ends, possibly a read error. CDR3 region: CSVEDWVTEAFF. Here the CDR3 DNA reads TGCAGCGTAGAAGACTGGGTCACTGAAGCTTTCTTT. V usage is TRBV29-1 and J usage is TRBJ1-1; D call uncertain. The CDR3 has 12 residues. Germline CDR1 reads SQVTM; CDR2 reads ANQGSEA.

About this clonotype itself: A read error is likely, as this CDR3 ends without the conserved phenylalanine or tryptophan. V gene TRBV6-6 combines with J gene TRBJ1-5; D not resolved. Germline assignment: CDR1 MNHNY and CDR2 SVGAGI (reference sequence). V was clipped by 4 bases and J by 6 bases, with 19 bases between them. The CDR3 covers 16 residues. The CDR3 DNA follows: TGTGCCAGCAGTTTCCTGACGTCAAGGGATTGTCAGCCCCAGCATCTT. Translating it yields CASSFLTSRDCQPQHL.

The V call is TRBV12-3 or TRBV12-4, the J call TRBJ1-1; a weak D match, TRBD1 (5 bases). V was cut by 5 bases and J by 7 bases, with 20 bases left in between. The CDR3 loop spans 15 amino acids. CDR3 nucleotides: TGTGCCAGCAGTCTCCCCGTGAGGGGCAGAGGTGAAGCTTTCTTT. As protein: CASSLPVRGRGEAFF.

This clonotype was counted only a few times. V is TRBV6-6 and J is TRBJ1-5; D possibly corresponds to TRBD1 (6 bases). The germline V gene has CDR1 MNHNY and CDR2 SVGAGI (reference sequence). The CDR3 totals 13 residues. The V gene lost 7 bases and the J gene lost 4 bases, with 11 bases spanning the gap. The CDR3 DNA is TGTGCCAGCACCATACAGGGAAATCAGCCCCAGCATTTT. This sequence encodes CASTIQGNQPQHF.

V and J are TRBV6-5 and TRBJ1-2; D gene ambiguous. Trimming removed 8 bases at V and 3 bases at J, with 10 bases between. Germline V gene sequence: CDR1 MNHEY, CDR2 SVGAGI. The CDR3 length is 12 residues. The CDR3 bases are TGTGCCAGCTTCGAGGCCGACTATGGCTACACCTTC. This encodes CASFEADYGYTF.

This clonotype appeared many times. V gene TRBV10-3 combines with J gene TRBJ1-4, with D perhaps TRBD1 (6 bases). Looked up from germline, CDR1 is ENHRY and CDR2 is SYGVKD. Trimming removed 8 bases from V and 8 bases from J, with 15 bases in between. The CDR3 is 13 residues long. DNA of the CDR3: TGTGCCATCGGAACAGGGAGGGACGAAAAACTGTTTTTT. Protein sequence: CAIGTGRDEKLFF.

The sample holds many counts of this clonotype. The rearrangement uses TRBV2 and TRBJ2-1; weak D call: TRBD2 (5 bases). The CDR3 consists of 13 residues. Per the germline V gene, CDR1 is SNHLY and CDR2 is FYNNEI. Trimming took 7 bases from V and 4 from J, leaving 11 bases between them. Written as DNA, the CDR3 is TGTGCCAGCATGGAGGCCATTTACAATGAGCAGTTCTTC. This translates into CASMEAIYNEQFF.

The table lists this clonotype with a few counts. The chain couples TRBV7-2 to TRBJ1-1; 10 bases line up with TRBD1. Germline lookup yields CDR1 SGHTA and CDR2 FQGNSA. V was clipped by 5 bases and J by 11 bases; unmatched bases: 8. The CDR3 is made up of 13 amino acids. CDR3 in amino acids: CASSTRQGAYAFF. The CDR3, as DNA: TGTGCCAGCAGCACTCGACAGGGGGCCTATGCTTTCTTT.

The chain joins TRBV10-3 to TRBJ2-2, with 9 bases matching TRBD2. Germline lookup yields CDR1 ENHRY and CDR2 SYGVKD. The CDR3 spans 17 residues. After removal of 2 bases from V and 6 bases from J, the junction contained 10 bases not matched to a gene. The CDR3 DNA follows: TGTGCCATCAGTGAGCCGGCCGGGACTAGCTCCCCCGGGGAGCTGTTTTTT. Translated: CAISEPAGTSSPGELFF.

Details on this clonotype: It may be a read error: a sequence one base away is much more abundant. This sequence joins TRBV29-1 and TRBJ2-3, with D perhaps TRBD1 (5 bases). The CDR3 runs to 12 residues. V lost 4 bases to trimming and J lost 4 bases, with 9 bases between them. CDR1 and CDR2 from the germline V gene are SQVTM and ANQGSEA. CDR3 nucleotides: TGCAGCGTTGGCAGGGCCGCAGATACGCAGTATTTT. Translating gives CSVGRAADTQYF.

This clonotype has more than one count but fewer than ten. The chain combines TRBV7-8 with TRBJ2-2, with D hard to call. Looked up from germline, CDR1 is SGHVS and CDR2 is FQNEAQ. The CDR3 extends over 17 amino acids. V was clipped by 1 base and J by 6 bases, with 18 bases between them. The DNA of the CDR3 is TGTGCCAGCAGCTTAGTTTCTCGTGTCGGCCGCTCCGGGGAGCTGTTTTTT. Amino acids: CASSLVSRVGRSGELFF.

This clonotype showed up just a few times. The genes are TRBV6-6 and TRBJ2-3; D is tentatively TRBD1 or TRBD2 (6 bases each). CDR3 size: 15 residues. The ends were cut back, 6 bases at V and 3 bases at J, with 16 bases in the middle. Germline-derived CDR1 and CDR2 are MNHNY and SVGAGI (reference sequence). The CDR3 here is CASSQETGRTDTQYF. In DNA, the CDR3 is TGTGCCAGCAGCCAAGAAACAGGGAGGACAGATACGCAGTATTTT.

This clonotype has only a few counts. This sequence joins TRBV20-1 and TRBJ1-4; TRBD1 aligns across 8 bases. V shed 5 bases and J 8 bases; nucleotides not matched to a gene: 7. This CDR3 contains 13 residues. Per the germline V gene, CDR1 is DFQATT and CDR2 is SNEGSKA (reference sequence). The CDR3 spells CSAAPTGVEKLFF. The CDR3 DNA follows: TGCAGTGCTGCACCGACAGGGGTCGAAAAACTGTTTTTT.

Turning to this clonotype: A much larger clone lies a single base off, so this may be a read error. V usage is TRBV29-1 and J usage is TRBJ2-1, with D tentatively TRBD1 (6 bases). The germline V gene encodes CDR1 SQVTM and CDR2 ANQGSEA. V gave up 4 bases and J gave up 0 bases, with 10 bases separating them. CDR3 length: 14 amino acids. The CDR3 region is CSVAGDNSYNEQFF. The CDR3 region has the DNA TGCAGCGTTGCCGGGGACAACTCCTACAATGAGCAGTTCTTC.

The J gene is TRBJ1-5, the V gene TRBV28; D might be TRBD1 (5 bases). The CDR3 has 14 residues. Germline CDR1 reads MDHEN; CDR2 reads SYDVKM. V was clipped by 4 bases and J by 6 bases, with 13 bases between them. This chain's CDR3 is CASSWEGRSQPQHF. CDR3 DNA: TGTGCCAGCAGTTGGGAGGGACGGAGTCAGCCCCAGCATTTT.

This clonotype has a handful of counts. V is TRBV20-1 and J is TRBJ2-7; possible D gene TRBD1, 5 bases. The CDR3 is made up of 13 amino acids. Germline V lookup: CDR1 DFQATT, CDR2 SNEGSKA (reference sequence). V lost 5 bases to trimming and J lost 3 bases, with 14 bases between them. CDR3 sequence: CSAPSGSDYEQYF. The CDR3 bases are TGCAGTGCTCCGTCAGGGTCCGACTACGAGCAGTACTTC.

This chain uses TRBV20-1 with TRBJ1-3, with no clear D. V was clipped by 0 bases and J by 4 bases, with 7 bases between them. The CDR3 has 13 amino acids. Germline V gene data show CDR1 as DFQATT and CDR2 as SNEGSKA (reference sequence). The chain's CDR3 is CSARDSRGNTIYF. CDR3 nucleotide sequence: TGCAGTGCTAGAGATTCAAGAGGAAACACCATATATTTT.

The chain recombines TRBV6-2 or TRBV6-3 with TRBJ1-6; unclear D gene. Germline CDR1 reads MNHEY; CDR2 reads SVGEGT. The V and J ends lost 7 bases and 10 bases respectively, with 20 bases between them. This CDR3 comprises 15 residues. The CDR3 sequence is CASNINGIELSPLHF. The CDR3 DNA is TGTGCCAGCAACATTAACGGGATCGAGCTCTCACCCCTCCACTTT.

The rearrangement links TRBV7-2 to TRBJ1-5, with TRBD1 matching 7 bases. CDR1 is SGHTA and CDR2 is FQGNSA in the germline V gene. J lost 6 bases, V lost 3 bases, and 8 bases had no gene match. This CDR3 spans 15 amino acids. This CDR3 reads CASSLRQGVIQPQHF. The CDR3 DNA sequence: TGTGCCAGCAGCTTGAGACAGGGCGTGATTCAGCCCCAGCATTTT.

The rearrangement uses TRBV20-1 and TRBJ1-2; 7 positions agree with TRBD1. Per germline, CDR1 DFQATT and CDR2 SNEGSKA (reference sequence). Trimming at V came to 0 bases and at J to 2 bases, leaving 6 bases not matched to a gene. The CDR3 contains 15 residues. DNA of the CDR3: TGCAGTGCTAGAGAGCCGGGACAGTGGAACTATGGCTACACCTTC. It encodes CSAREPGQWNYGYTF.

The chain recombines TRBV3-1 with TRBJ1-2, with a possible D match to TRBD1 (6 bases). CDR3 size: 11 residues. V was pared by 6 bases and J by 10 bases, with 12 bases between. Germline V CDR1 and CDR2: LGHDT, YNNKEL (reference sequence). The DNA for the CDR3 is TGTGCCAGCAGTTTTACAGGGATCTACACCTTC. Translated, it gives CASSFTGIYTF.